The 5 T cell receptor beta chains listed next were all sequenced from one sample in a study of blood T cell dynamics during melanoma immunotherapy. TCRdb's copy holds only in-frame clones and misses some; the assay was immunoSEQ multiplex PCR. Of about 16,000 clones listed, about nine tenths are singletons. Noted time point: pre-treatment baseline. The material was blood, obtained from a patient treated with checkpoint blockade. These receptor sequences come from a human donor with melanoma.

Of note for this clone: The germline gene is not matched at one end of the junction; a read error may be the cause. The gene calls are TRBV4-3 and TRBJ1-1; D not certain. Germline CDR1 LGHNA, CDR2 YSLEER. The CDR3 length is 13 residues. This chain's CDR3 is CASSHSLKTEAFF. CDR3 DNA sequence: TGCGCCAGCAGCCATAGCTTGAAGACTGAAGCTTTCTTT.

The chain carries TRBV25-1 and TRBJ2-2; tentatively, D is TRBD1 (5 bases). CDR3 length: 15 amino acids. CDR1 is MGHDK, CDR2 SYGVNS, per germline. Trimming removed 1 base from V and 4 bases from J, with 10 bases in between. The CDR3 DNA reads as TGTGCCAGCAGTGAATCCCCAGGGTTCACCGGGGAGCTGTTTTTT. Translation: CASSESPGFTGELFF.

This chain uses TRBV5-1 with TRBJ1-4; tentatively, D is TRBD1 (5 bases). The CDR3 has 14 amino acids. CDR1 SGHRS and CDR2 YFSETQ come from the germline V gene. V lost 0 bases and J 5 bases, leaving 8 bases between the germline ends. This CDR3 is CASSLAGGNEKLFF. The CDR3 DNA is TGCGCCAGCAGCTTGGCGGGGGGGAATGAAAAACTGTTTTTT.

This clone has more than one count but fewer than ten. This CDR3 is CASSSSGGLVRGTDTQYF. Here the CDR3 DNA reads TGTGCCAGCAGCTCCTCAGGGGGGTTAGTAAGGGGCACAGATACGCAGTATTTT. The V call is TRBV7-2, the J call TRBJ2-3; D perhaps matches TRBD1 (7 bases). Germline CDR1 reads SGHTA; CDR2 reads FQGNSA. V lost 4 bases and J 1 base, leaving 21 bases between the germline ends. The CDR3 runs 18 residues.

The chain couples TRBV30 to TRBJ1-1; 8 bases map to TRBD1. The germline gives CDR1 GTSNPN, CDR2 SVGIG (reference sequence). This CDR3 contains 12 residues. V gave up 2 bases and J gave up 7 bases; unmatched junction bases: 3. CDR3 in DNA: TGTGCCTGGAGTAGGACAGGGATTGAAGCTTTCTTT. Encoded protein: CAWSRTGIEAFF.